The present entry profiles one TCR beta chain with its context. With a J-beta primer mix and a sample-barcoded 5' primer, a second PCR ran about 7 to 12 cycles. Each TCR beta cDNA got a 12-nucleotide random molecular identifier. One entry per CDR3 protein results from TCRdb running MiXCR on the 5' RACE reads. In the table there are around 820,000 distinct CDR3 sequences, 25% of which are singletons. The data stem from a study of blood T cells in healthy people across ages. The CDR3 has 15 residues. Germline lookup yields CDR1 DFQATT and CDR2 SNEGSKA (reference sequence). V was clipped by 0 bases and J by 4 bases, with 15 bases between them. These data were also filed under a second study, of T cells of mothers and their children. That source adds: For cDNA synthesis, the complete extracted RNA was used (roughly 1.5 ug per 15 ul). The overlap seen between related mothers and children slightly exceeded that of unrelated pairs, though not significantly.

Sample: blood. The origin of this receptor is a boy aged 5-17 years in good health. This chain uses TRBV20-1 with TRBJ1-1; D not certain. The CDR3 is CSARDSEGWATEAFF. In DNA form, the CDR3 reads TGCAGTGCTAGAGATTCGGAGGGTTGGGCCACTGAAGCTTTCTTT.